This entry lists 10 T cell receptor beta chains sequenced from one sample in a study of control samples from healthy donors and cancer patients (TCRdb year 2020). Preparation of the library involved the immunoSEQ multiplex PCR assay. Imported from immuneACCESS, the table was reduced by TCRdb to in-frame sequences with V and J called. These copies leave out some clones; in studies compared against another copy, an unresolved V gene accounts for under half, and the cause of the remainder is not known. The sample yields 75,000 to 100,000 clones; over 85% were counted once. 4.5% to 7% of the sample comes from the top ten. Sequencing was performed on blood. These receptors all come from a man aged 45-65 years in good health.

The chain uses TRBV6-1 and TRBJ1-4; D is uncertain. The V end was cut by 2 bases, the J end by 8 bases, with 18 bases between. CDR3 length equals 16 residues. Looked up from germline, CDR1 is MNHNS and CDR2 is SASEGT. The CDR3 sequence: CASSEIFPGLGEKLFF. The CDR3 nucleotides are TGTGCCAGCAGTGAAATCTTTCCCGGGTTAGGGGAAAAACTGTTTTTT.

The chain links TRBV5-1 to TRBJ2-1; 10 bases agree with TRBD2. The V gene end was trimmed by 0 bases and the J gene end by 8 bases; junction bases not matched to a gene: 5. Per germline, CDR1 SGHRS and CDR2 YFSETQ. CDR3 size: 15 residues. CDR3 sequence (DNA): TGCGCCAGCAGCTTGGGGAGCGGGGGGGCCCATGAGCAGTTCTTC. The encoded protein is CASSLGSGGAHEQFF.

V is TRBV10-3 and J is TRBJ2-3; weak D call: TRBD1 (5 bases). V lost 2 bases and J 3 bases, leaving 12 bases between the germline ends. CDR1 ENHRY and CDR2 SYGVKD come from the germline V gene. The CDR3 is 15 residues long. The CDR3 region has the DNA TGTGCCATCAGTGAGCAGGGTTTTGTTACAGATACGCAGTATTTT. It encodes CAISEQGFVTDTQYF.

With regard to this clone: This may stem from a read error, because a much larger clone lies one nucleotide away. The chain recombines TRBV7-9 with TRBJ1-1; D not certain. This CDR3 spans 12 amino acids. The germline V gene has CDR1 SEHNR and CDR2 FQNEAQ (reference sequence). Trimming shortened V by 3 bases and J by 3 bases, and 5 bases separated the two germline ends. The CDR3 nucleotides are TGTGCCAGCAGCTTCGGGTACACTGAAGCTTTCTTT. The encoded protein is CASSFGYTEAFF. The full variable domain, its missing parts supplied by reference TRBV7-9 and TRBJ1-1, is DTGVSQNPRHKITKRGQNVTFRCDPISEHNRLYWYRQTLGQGPEFLTYFQNEAQLEKSRLLSDRFSAERPKGSFSTLEIQRTEQGDSAMYLCASSFGYTEAFFGQGTRLTVV.

The genes are TRBV19 and TRBJ1-3, with D unclear. Trimming removed 6 bases at V and 2 bases at J, with 8 bases between. This CDR3 is built from 13 residues. The V gene's germline CDR1 is LNHDA and CDR2 SQIVND (reference sequence). The DNA for the CDR3 is TGTGCCAGTAGCCGGGGTACTGGAAACACCATATATTTT. It yields the protein CASSRGTGNTIYF.

This sequence joins TRBV7-9 and TRBJ1-4; 8 bases agree with TRBD1. V gave up 5 bases and J gave up 7 bases; unmatched junction bases: 9. The CDR3 consists of 15 residues. Germline V gene lookup returns CDR1 SEHNR and CDR2 FQNEAQ (reference sequence). CDR3: CASSRTGQGGEKLFF. The CDR3 nucleotides are TGTGCCAGCAGCCGGACCGGACAGGGAGGTGAAAAACTGTTTTTT. The full variable domain, rest sourced from reference TRBV7-9 and TRBJ1-4, is DTGVSQNPRHKITKRGQNVTFRCDPISEHNRLYWYRQTLGQGPEFLTYFQNEAQLEKSRLLSDRFSAERPKGSFSTLEIQRTEQGDSAMYLCASSRTGQGGEKLFFGSGTQLSVL.

CDR3 sequence: CASSLTSLSGNTIYF. The CDR3 nucleotides are TGTGCCAGCAGCTTAACATCCCTCTCTGGAAACACCATATATTTT. The rearrangement joins TRBV11-3 to TRBJ1-3, with unresolved D. Trimming took off 2 bases at V and 0 bases at J, with 8 bases between the two ends. Germline V gene sequence: CDR1 SGHNT, CDR2 YENEEA. This CDR3 spans 15 amino acids.

The rearrangement uses TRBV5-4 and TRBJ2-5; possible D gene TRBD2, 5 bases. This CDR3 spans 13 amino acids. Trimming took off 0 bases at V and 2 bases at J, with 5 bases between the two ends. CDR1 and CDR2 from the germline V gene are SGHNT and YYREEE (reference sequence). In nucleotides, the CDR3 is TGTGCCAGCAGCTTGGGGAGGCAAGAGACCCAGTACTTC. This codes for CASSLGRQETQYF.

The J gene is TRBJ2-1, the V gene TRBV5-1; TRBD2 matches at 7 bases. In germline, CDR1 is SGHRS, CDR2 YFSETQ. With 4 bases clipped from V and 3 bases from J, the junction kept 16 bases outside the gene matches. The CDR3 has 18 amino acids. The CDR3 sequence is CASSKISSGTRNYNEQFF. CDR3 bases: TGCGCCAGCAGCAAAATCTCTAGCGGCACGAGGAACTACAATGAGCAGTTCTTC.

This clone occurred once. The chain carries TRBV5-1 and TRBJ2-5; TRBD2 matches 9 bases. The CDR3 is 17 amino acids. The J segment lost 3 bases and the V segment lost 0 bases, leaving 9 bases of the junction unmatched. Germline CDR1 and CDR2: SGHRS and YFSETQ. This chain's CDR3 is CASSLDPPAGGKETQYF. The CDR3 DNA follows: TGCGCCAGCAGCTTGGACCCCCCAGCGGGGGGAAAAGAGACCCAGTACTTC. The variable domain in full, with the rest retrieved from reference TRBV5-1 and TRBJ2-5, is KAGVTQTPRYLIKTRGQQVTLSCSPISGHRSVSWYQQTPGQGLQFLFEYFSETQRNKGNFPGRFSGRQFSNSRSEMNVSTLELGDSALYLCASSLDPPAGGKETQYFGPGTRLLVL.